These T cell receptor beta chains were read from a single sample in a study of blood T cell repertoires in COVID-19. Sequencing used immunoSEQ multiplex PCR; TCRdb keeps in-frame clones, though not all of them. The sample shows approximately 100,000 clones, about 80% of them seen only once. Sequenced material: peripheral blood. The receptor set was obtained from a man between 65 and 85 years old with acute or convalescent COVID-19. Each CDR3 is given without its conserved first and last residue. Fields, in order: V gene, CDR3 protein.

TRBV13,ASSRRGVASYEQY
TRBV5-1,ASSKGQGGTGELF
TRBV4-1,ASSQDPAGGPTGELF
TRBV28,ASSLMRASGPNQPQH
TRBV13,ASSSRLAGGDRYEQY
TRBV4-2,ASSQDGGRGGYGYT
TRBV2,ASSSNDRVAYNSPLH
TRBV6-5,ASSPRDRNTEAF
TRBV6-6,ASSYELAGVEQF
TRBV6-2/TRBV6-3,ASSYSTRGELF
TRBV7-9,ASSLVETSTDTQY
TRBV10-1,ASSRRSSGRFHNEQF
TRBV7-6,ASSLLGAASTDTQY
TRBV6-5,ASRLRTSGYNEQF
TRBV18,ASSPSRDGGGKNIQY
TRBV28,ASSPHSGPPSEQY
TRBV21-1,ASSKRATGVYGYT
TRBV28,ASSLPPGHAGEGYT
TRBV18,ASSLGSDRSSYEQY
TRBV30,AWSRGGSSYEQY
TRBV19,ASSGLGRSSLNEKLF
TRBV5-1,ASSSTGRINEKLF
TRBV7-2,ASSLSGLLYNEQF
TRBV7-9,ASSSPLLAGGLNEQF
TRBV5-1,ASSLAGAGTDTQY
TRBV5-1,ASSLEHEQY
TRBV7-3,ASSSDRGRTGELF
TRBV6-5,ASKYREIEAF
TRBV28,ASSSVLGEKLF
TRBV20-1,SAGLAGGQF
TRBV4-3,ASSQEGTHLGGEQF
TRBV7-2,ASSLDQRGQPQH
TRBV7-2,ASQREWSYNEQF
TRBV4-1,ASSLDLGGYGNTIY
TRBV19,ASSIDRGNYEQY
TRBV24-1,ATGTGEGADTQY
TRBV19,ATSGPWGQPQH
TRBV18,ASSPPGTSRSEQF